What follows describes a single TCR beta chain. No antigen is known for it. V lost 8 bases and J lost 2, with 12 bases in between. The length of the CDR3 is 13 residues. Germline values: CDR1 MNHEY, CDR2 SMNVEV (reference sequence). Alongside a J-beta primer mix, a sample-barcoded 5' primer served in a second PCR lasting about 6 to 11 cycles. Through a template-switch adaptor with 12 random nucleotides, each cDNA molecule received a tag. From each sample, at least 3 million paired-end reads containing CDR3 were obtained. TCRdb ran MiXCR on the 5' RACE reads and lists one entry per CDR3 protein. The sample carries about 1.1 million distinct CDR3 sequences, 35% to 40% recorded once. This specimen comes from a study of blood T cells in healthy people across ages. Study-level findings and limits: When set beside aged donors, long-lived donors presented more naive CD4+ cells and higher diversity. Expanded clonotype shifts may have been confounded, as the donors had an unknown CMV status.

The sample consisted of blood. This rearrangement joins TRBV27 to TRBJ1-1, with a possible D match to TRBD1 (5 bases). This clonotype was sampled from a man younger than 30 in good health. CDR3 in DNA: TGTGCCAGCGCCTTTTGGGACAACACTGAAGCTTTCTTT. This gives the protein CASAFWDNTEAFF.